These T cell receptor beta chains were read from a single sample in a study of blood T cell repertoires in COVID-19. Sequenced by immunoSEQ multiplex PCR; TCRdb stores in-frame clones only, minus some. The sample yields approximately 160,000 clones, around 83% seen once. Sequenced input: peripheral blood. These TCRs come from a man aged 70-80 years who had recovered from COVID-19. CDR3s include the opening cysteine and the closing phenylalanine or tryptophan. For some rows the clone size is stated as once, few or many, or as a class when expanded; others skip it.

J gene | V gene | clone size | CDR3 protein
TRBJ1-2 | TRBV7-9 | NA | CASSLGQAAVYGYTF
TRBJ2-5 | TRBV7-3 | NA | CASSPGTSGRGETQYF
TRBJ1-2 | TRBV7-2 | NA | CASSNDRGWGFLGNYGYTF
TRBJ2-3 | TRBV24-1 | NA | CATEGGLADTQYF
TRBJ1-3 | TRBV6-1 | NA | CASSETRNTIYF
TRBJ2-7 | TRBV11-1 | once | CASSFGLAGGFEQYF
TRBJ2-1 | TRBV3-1/TRBV3-2 | NA | CASSRDYPLGEQFF
TRBJ2-1 | TRBV3-1/TRBV3-2 | NA | CASSLQREGGEQFF
TRBJ2-2 | TRBV28 | NA | CASSSETTLRAGELFF
TRBJ1-1 | TRBV3-1/TRBV3-2 | NA | CAIKNPGDTEAFF
TRBJ2-7 | TRBV5-6 | NA | CASSYQGVRHEQYF
TRBJ1-2 | TRBV12-3/TRBV12-4 | NA | CASSLANSYGYTF
TRBJ2-7 | TRBV7-8 | NA | CASSRATSGGVYEQYF
TRBJ1-2 | TRBV6-5 | NA | CASSYSGPGGYTF
TRBJ1-1 | TRBV5-4 | NA | CASSSDRVGNTEAFF
TRBJ2-1 | TRBV10-3 | NA | CAISLDGISYNEQFF